What follows are 13 T cell receptor beta chains derived from one specimen sequenced in a study of T-cell reconstitution after alpha-beta-depleted transplantation in children. It was with unique molecular identifiers that the TCRbeta library was prepared. TCRdb redid the calling of the PCR reads with MiXCR, one entry per CDR3 protein. The data contain about 610,000 distinct CDR3 sequences, about 10% of them seen just once; the ten biggest clones take up roughly 3.9%. The source material was PBMCs from the stem cell graft donor, sampled from the stem cell graft. The source of these receptors is a human donor who donated a stem cell graft to a child with acute myeloid leukemia.

This chain connects TRBV7-2 to TRBJ1-1; tentatively, D is TRBD1 (5 bases). V lost 3 bases and J 7 bases, leaving 12 bases between the germline ends. Germline lookup yields CDR1 SGHTA and CDR2 FQGNSA. The CDR3 contains 13 residues. The DNA of the CDR3 is TGTGCCAGCAGCTTGAACAGGAAGTTTGAAGCTTTCTTT. It translates to CASSLNRKFEAFF.

The chain employs TRBV7-9 and TRBJ2-7; 8 bases line up with TRBD2. Trimming took 2 bases from V and 5 from J; bases not matched to a gene: 8. Germline lookup yields CDR1 SEHNR and CDR2 FQNEAQ (reference sequence). The CDR3 loop spans 15 amino acids. The CDR3 DNA reads TGTGCCAGCAGCTTAATTGCGGGAGGTGCCGACGAGCAGTACTTC. Translation gives CASSLIAGGADEQYF.

V is TRBV7-2 and J is TRBJ2-1; D is perhaps TRBD2 (6 bases). The CDR3 consists of 15 residues. V gave up 2 bases and J gave up 4 bases, with 12 bases separating them. Germline CDR1 and CDR2: SGHTA and FQGNSA. The DNA for the CDR3 is TGTGCCAGCAGCTTATTCGGGACTGGATACAATGAGCAGTTCTTC. Amino acids: CASSLFGTGYNEQFF.

The CDR3 DNA reads TGTGCCAGCAGTGTTAGCGGTGCCGCAGATACGCAGTATTTT. This encodes CASSVSGAADTQYF. V gene TRBV28 combines with J gene TRBJ2-3, with D perhaps matching TRBD2 (6 bases). The CDR3 consists of 14 residues. CDR1 MDHEN and CDR2 SYDVKM come from the germline V gene. Trimming removed 5 bases from V and 4 bases from J, with 13 bases in between.

This clonotype was counted ten times or more. In nucleotides, the CDR3 is TGCAGCGACATACACCTTAGCGGGAGGGCCTCGTACGAGCAGTACTTC. It specifies CSDIHLSGRASYEQYF. The chain joins TRBV29-1 to TRBJ2-7, with 11 bases lining up with TRBD2. Losses at the gene ends were 7 bases for V and 4 bases for J; bases not matched to a gene: 15. This CDR3 comprises 16 residues. Germline lookup yields CDR1 SQVTM and CDR2 ANQGSEA.

The gene calls are TRBV6-1 and TRBJ2-2, with TRBD1 matching 9 bases. The V segment lost 6 bases and the J segment 3 bases; nucleotides outside the gene matches: 8. The CDR3 is 16 residues long. The germline V gene has CDR1 MNHNS and CDR2 SASEGT. The CDR3: CASRLRDRAYTGELFF. The DNA of the CDR3 is TGTGCCAGCAGACTACGGGACAGGGCTTACACCGGGGAGCTGTTTTTT.

This clonotype was recorded only once. A junction boundary mismatches the germline segment, possibly from a read error. The rearrangement links TRBV3-1 to TRBJ2-3; 9 bases are shared with TRBD2. Germline V CDR1 and CDR2: LGHDT, YNNKEL (reference sequence). The CDR3 loop spans 15 amino acids. The CDR3 coding sequence is TGTGCCAGCAGCCAGCCTAGCGGGACCACAGATACACAGTATTTT. The encoded protein is CASSQPSGTTDTQYF.

The J gene is TRBJ2-7, the V gene TRBV7-9; D is perhaps TRBD2 (6 bases). The CDR3 length is 14 residues. Germline CDR1 is SEHNR and CDR2 is FQNEAQ (reference sequence). V lost 4 bases to trimming and J lost 2 bases, with 12 bases between them. Here the CDR3 DNA reads TGTGCCAGCAGCTCTGGAGGGGTGGCCTACGAGCAGTACTTC. As protein: CASSSGGVAYEQYF. The whole variable domain, filled in from reference TRBV7-9 and TRBJ2-7, reads DTGVSQNPRHKITKRGQNVTFRCDPISEHNRLYWYRQTLGQGPEFLTYFQNEAQLEKSRLLSDRFSAERPKGSFSTLEIQRTEQGDSAMYLCASSSGGVAYEQYFGPGTRLTVT.

Details on this clonotype: This clone may be a read error of a much larger clone one base away. The chain employs TRBV11-2 and TRBJ2-5; 7 bases map to TRBD2. V was pared by 3 bases and J by 1 base, with 2 bases of the junction left unmatched. Germline CDR1 reads SGHAT; CDR2 reads FQNNGV. CDR3 size: 14 residues. CDR3 residues: CASSFGGGQETQYF. As DNA, the CDR3 is TGTGCCAGCAGCTTTGGGGGGGGCCAAGAGACCCAGTACTTC.

This chain links TRBV10-3 with TRBJ2-1, with TRBD2 matching over 9 bases. The trim removed 7 bases at V and 13 bases at J, leaving 5 bases unmatched. Per germline, CDR1 ENHRY and CDR2 SYGVKD. The CDR3 runs to 11 residues. The CDR3 DNA is TGTGCCATCACGGCGGGGGGGGATCAGTTCTTC. This translates into CAITAGGDQFF.

This clonotype was counted between two and nine times. The chain employs TRBV6-2 or TRBV6-3 and TRBJ2-1; the match to TRBD2 covers 7 bases. The CDR3 runs 16 residues. After removal of 7 bases from V and 5 bases from J, the junction contained 14 bases not matched to a gene. Germline CDR1 MNHEY, CDR2 SVGEGT. The CDR3 bases are TGTGCCAGCATCAAAGGGAGGGCTAGCGGTGACAATGAGCAGTTCTTC. Translated: CASIKGRASGDNEQFF.

This clonotype has only a few counts. V and J are TRBV6-5 and TRBJ2-3; 11 bases map to TRBD2. V lost 0 bases, J lost 4 bases, and 6 bases stayed unmatched. Germline V CDR1 and CDR2: MNHEY, SVGAGI. This CDR3 has 17 residues. CDR3 coding DNA: TGTGCCAGCAGTTACTCGCCGGGACTAGCGGTAGCAGATACGCAGTATTTT. It codes for CASSYSPGLAVADTQYF.

This clonotype has a handful of counts. The V and J genes are TRBV20-1 and TRBJ2-7; 11 bases map to TRBD2. The CDR3 has 16 residues. With 2 bases clipped from V and 6 bases from J, the junction kept 12 bases outside the gene matches. Germline CDR1 is DFQATT and CDR2 is SNEGSKA (reference sequence). The CDR3 bases are TGCAGTGCTAGAAGATTGCCGGGACTAGCGGTCCGCGAGCAGTACTTC. Translating it yields CSARRLPGLAVREQYF.